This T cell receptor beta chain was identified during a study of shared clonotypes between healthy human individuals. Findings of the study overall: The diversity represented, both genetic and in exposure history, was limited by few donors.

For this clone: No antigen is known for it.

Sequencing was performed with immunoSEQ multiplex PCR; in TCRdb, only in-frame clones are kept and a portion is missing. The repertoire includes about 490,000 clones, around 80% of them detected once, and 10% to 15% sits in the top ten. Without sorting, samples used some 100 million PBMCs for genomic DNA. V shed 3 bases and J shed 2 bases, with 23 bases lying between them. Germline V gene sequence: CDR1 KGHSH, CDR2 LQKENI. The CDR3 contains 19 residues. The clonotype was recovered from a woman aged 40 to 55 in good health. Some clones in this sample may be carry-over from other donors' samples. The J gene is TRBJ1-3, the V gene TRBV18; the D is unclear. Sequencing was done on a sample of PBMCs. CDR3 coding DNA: TGTGCCAGCTCACCCACTTCATCACGCGTAACAAGCGCTGGAAACACCATATATTTT. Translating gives CASSPTSSRVTSAGNTIYF.